The sample holds a few counts of the clone carrying this T cell receptor beta chain. Its antigen is still unknown. The CDR3 loop spans 15 amino acids. CDR1 is DFQATT, CDR2 SNEGSKA, per germline (reference sequence). The junction had 11 bases not matched to a gene; V was cut back by 3 bases and J by 5 bases. The entry originates in a study of regulatory T cells in long-lasting Graves disease. Across the whole study: Those Graves' patients who were newly diagnosed had been on antithyroid drugs under 3 months.

Study outcomes and limitations: Favored gene segments in persistent disease were TRBV28, TRBJ1-2 and TRBJ2-5. Persistent Graves' patients showed less TCR diversity than newly diagnosed ones. A limited number of samples was an acknowledged limitation.

Time point noted: newly diagnosed GD, antithyroid drugs for less than 3 months. PBMC-extracted RNA yielded the TCR library. For TCR beta, libraries came from iRepertoire HTBI primers and Arm-PCR of CDR3 regions. Each CDR3 protein gets one entry after TCRdb re-called the multiplex PCR reads with MiXCR. Of about 210,000 distinct CDR3 sequences listed, roughly 19% are singletons. This sample also belongs to another study, concerning T cells in Graves' hyperthyroidism and ophthalmopathy.

The source of this sequence is a young woman with Graves disease. The source material was peripheral blood mononuclear cells (PBMCs), sampled at new diagnosis, from a patient treated with antithyroid drugs. The rearrangement links TRBV20-1 to TRBJ1-1, with 8 bases that match TRBD1. CDR3 sequence: CSARALDRVVTEAFF. The CDR3 coding sequence is TGCAGTGCTAGGGCATTGGACAGGGTAGTAACTGAAGCTTTCTTT.